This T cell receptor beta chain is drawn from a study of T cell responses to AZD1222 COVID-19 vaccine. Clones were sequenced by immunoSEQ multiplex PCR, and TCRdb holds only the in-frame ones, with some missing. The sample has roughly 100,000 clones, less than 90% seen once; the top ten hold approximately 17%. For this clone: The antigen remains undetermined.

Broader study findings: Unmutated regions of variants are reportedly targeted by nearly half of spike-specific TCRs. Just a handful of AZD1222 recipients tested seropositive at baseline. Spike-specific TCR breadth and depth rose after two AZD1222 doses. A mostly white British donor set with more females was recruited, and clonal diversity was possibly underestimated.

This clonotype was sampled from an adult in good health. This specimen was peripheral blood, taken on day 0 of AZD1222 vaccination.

The CDR3 nucleotides are TGTGCCAGCAGCTTAGGGCTCTCTGGAAACACCATATATTTT. It translates to CASSLGLSGNTIYF. The chain carries TRBV7-9 and TRBJ1-3; D gene ambiguous. CDR1 is SEHNR, CDR2 FQNEAQ, per germline (reference sequence). Trimming took 1 base from V and 0 from J, leaving 4 bases between them. The CDR3 runs to 14 residues.